This TCR beta chain was documented in a study of blood T cell repertoires in COVID-19. The wider study: Spain, Italy and the United States supplied samples that represented acute and convalescent COVID-19.

Sequenced by immunoSEQ multiplex PCR; TCRdb stores in-frame clones only, minus some. The table lists approximately 250,000 clones, 91% of them singletons. Germline lookup yields CDR1 SGHAT and CDR2 FQNNGV. The CDR3 runs to 12 residues. Trimming left V 3 bases short and J 9 bases short, with 11 bases between. Self-reported history from a screening survey and questionnaire set each donor's cohort. During the 2 weeks before they entered the study, exposed participants had met someone with a PCR-confirmed or clinician-diagnosed COVID-19 case. The sequence was collected from a man aged 40-49 years who had been exposed to COVID-19. Material: PBMCs or T cells enriched from blood (not recorded which). The chain joins TRBV11-2 to TRBJ2-5, with D possibly matching TRBD1 (5 bases). The chain's CDR3 is CASSFGHPAQYF. The CDR3 region has the DNA TGTGCCAGCAGCTTCGGACACCCAGCCCAGTACTTC.